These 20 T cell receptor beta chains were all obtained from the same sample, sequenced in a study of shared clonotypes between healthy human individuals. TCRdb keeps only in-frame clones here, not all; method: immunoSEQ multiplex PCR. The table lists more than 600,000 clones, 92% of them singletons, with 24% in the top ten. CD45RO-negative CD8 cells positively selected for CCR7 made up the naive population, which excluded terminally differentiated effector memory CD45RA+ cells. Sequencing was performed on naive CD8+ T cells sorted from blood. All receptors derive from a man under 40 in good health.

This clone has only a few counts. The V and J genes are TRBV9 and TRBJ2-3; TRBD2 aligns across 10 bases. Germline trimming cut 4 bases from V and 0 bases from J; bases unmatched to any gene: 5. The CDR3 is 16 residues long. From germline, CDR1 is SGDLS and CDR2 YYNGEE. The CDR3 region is CASSPGLAVSTDTQYF. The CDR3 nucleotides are TGTGCCAGCAGCCCAGGACTAGCGGTTAGCACAGATACGCAGTATTTT.

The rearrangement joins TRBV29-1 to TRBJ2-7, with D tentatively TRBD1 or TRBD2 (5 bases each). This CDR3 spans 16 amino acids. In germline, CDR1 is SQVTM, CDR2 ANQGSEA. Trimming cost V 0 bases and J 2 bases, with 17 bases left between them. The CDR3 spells CSVEEAGTGTAYEQYF. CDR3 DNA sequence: TGCAGCGTTGAAGAGGCCGGGACCGGGACGGCCTACGAGCAGTACTTC.

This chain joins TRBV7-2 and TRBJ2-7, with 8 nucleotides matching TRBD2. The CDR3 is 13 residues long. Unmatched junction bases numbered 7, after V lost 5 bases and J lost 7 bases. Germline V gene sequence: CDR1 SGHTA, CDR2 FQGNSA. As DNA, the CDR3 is TGTGCCAGCAGCCCTATCGGCGGGGGGGAGCAGTACTTC. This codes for CASSPIGGGEQYF.

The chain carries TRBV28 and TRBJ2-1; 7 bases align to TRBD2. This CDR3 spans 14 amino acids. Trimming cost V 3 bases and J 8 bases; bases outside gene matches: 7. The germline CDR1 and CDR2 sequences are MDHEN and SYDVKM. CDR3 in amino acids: CASSFPTSIDEQFF. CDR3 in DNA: TGTGCCAGCAGTTTCCCGACTAGCATCGATGAGCAGTTCTTC.

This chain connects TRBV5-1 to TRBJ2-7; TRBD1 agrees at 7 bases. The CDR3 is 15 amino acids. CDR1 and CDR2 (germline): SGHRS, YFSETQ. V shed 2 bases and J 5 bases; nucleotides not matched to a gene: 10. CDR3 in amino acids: CASSLRDSEGDEQYF. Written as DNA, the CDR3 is TGCGCCAGCAGCTTAAGGGACAGTGAGGGGGACGAGCAGTACTTC.

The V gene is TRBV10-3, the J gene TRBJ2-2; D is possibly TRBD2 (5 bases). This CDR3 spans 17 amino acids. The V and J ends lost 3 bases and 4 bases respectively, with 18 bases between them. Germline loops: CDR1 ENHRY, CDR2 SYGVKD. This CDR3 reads CAISDKSAGGPTGELFF. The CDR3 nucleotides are TGTGCCATCAGTGATAAGTCTGCGGGCGGGCCCACCGGGGAGCTGTTTTTT.

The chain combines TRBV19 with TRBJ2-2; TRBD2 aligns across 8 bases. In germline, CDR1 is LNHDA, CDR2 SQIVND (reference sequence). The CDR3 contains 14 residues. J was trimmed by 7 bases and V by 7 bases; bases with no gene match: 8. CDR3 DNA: TGTGCCAGTATATTAGCGGGACCGGTCGGGGAGCTGTTTTTT. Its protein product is CASILAGPVGELFF.

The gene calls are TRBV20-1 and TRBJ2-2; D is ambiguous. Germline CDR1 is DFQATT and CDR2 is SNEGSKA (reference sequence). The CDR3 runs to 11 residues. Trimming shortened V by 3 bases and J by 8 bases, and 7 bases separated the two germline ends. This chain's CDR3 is CSASLEGELFF. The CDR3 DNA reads TGCAGTGCTAGTTTGGAAGGGGAGCTGTTTTTT.

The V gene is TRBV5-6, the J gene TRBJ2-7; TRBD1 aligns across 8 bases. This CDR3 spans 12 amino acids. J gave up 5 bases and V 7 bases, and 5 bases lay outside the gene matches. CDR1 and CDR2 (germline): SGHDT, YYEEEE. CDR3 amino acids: CASALQGDEQYF. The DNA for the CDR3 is TGTGCCAGCGCTTTACAGGGGGACGAGCAGTACTTC.

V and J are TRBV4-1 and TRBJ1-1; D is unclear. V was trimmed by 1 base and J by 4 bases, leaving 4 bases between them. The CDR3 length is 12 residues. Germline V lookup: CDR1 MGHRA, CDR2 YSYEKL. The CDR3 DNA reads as TGCGCCAGCAGCCAAGGGTTCACTGAAGCTTTCTTT. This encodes CASSQGFTEAFF.

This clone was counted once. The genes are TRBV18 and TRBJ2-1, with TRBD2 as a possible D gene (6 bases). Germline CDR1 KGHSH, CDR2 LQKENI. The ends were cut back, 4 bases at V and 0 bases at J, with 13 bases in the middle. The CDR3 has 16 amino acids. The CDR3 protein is CASSLGRGYSYNEQFF. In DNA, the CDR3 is TGTGCCAGCTCACTCGGGCGGGGCTACTCCTACAATGAGCAGTTCTTC.

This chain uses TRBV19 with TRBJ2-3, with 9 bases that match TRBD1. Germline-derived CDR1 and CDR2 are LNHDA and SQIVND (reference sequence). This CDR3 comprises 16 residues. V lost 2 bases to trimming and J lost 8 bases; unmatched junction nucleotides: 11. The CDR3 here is CASSIPGTGTLATQYF. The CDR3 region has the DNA TGTGCCAGTAGTATACCCGGGACAGGGACTCTTGCTACGCAGTATTTT. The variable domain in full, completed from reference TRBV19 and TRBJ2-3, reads DGGITQSPKYLFRKEGQNVTLSCEQNLNHDAMYWYRQDPGQGLRLIYYSQIVNDFQKGDIAEGYSVSREKKESFPLTVTSAQKNPTAFYLCASSIPGTGTLATQYFGPGTRLTVL.

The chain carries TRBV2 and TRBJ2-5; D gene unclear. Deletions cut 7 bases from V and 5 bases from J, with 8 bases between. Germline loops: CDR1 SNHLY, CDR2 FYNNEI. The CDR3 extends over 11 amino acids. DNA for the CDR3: TGTGCCAGCACTTTGGGGGAGACCCAGTACTTC. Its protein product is CASTLGETQYF.

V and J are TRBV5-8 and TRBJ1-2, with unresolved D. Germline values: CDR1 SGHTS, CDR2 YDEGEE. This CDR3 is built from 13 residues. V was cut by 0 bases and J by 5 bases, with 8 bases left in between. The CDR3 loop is CASSLGRPYGYTF. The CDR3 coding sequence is TGTGCCAGCAGCTTGGGTAGGCCTTATGGCTACACCTTC.

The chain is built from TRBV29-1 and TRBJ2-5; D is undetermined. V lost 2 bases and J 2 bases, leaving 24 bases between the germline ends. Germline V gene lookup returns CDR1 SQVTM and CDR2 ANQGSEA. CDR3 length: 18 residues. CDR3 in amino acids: CSVESQQSPSGYQETQYF. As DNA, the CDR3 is TGCAGCGTTGAATCCCAGCAATCCCCTTCGGGTTATCAAGAGACCCAGTACTTC.

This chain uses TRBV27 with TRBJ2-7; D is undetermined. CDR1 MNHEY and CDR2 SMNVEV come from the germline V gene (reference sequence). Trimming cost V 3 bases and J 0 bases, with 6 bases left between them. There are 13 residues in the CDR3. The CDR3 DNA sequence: TGTGCCAGCAGTTTTACCTTCTCCTACGAGCAGTACTTC. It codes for CASSFTFSYEQYF.

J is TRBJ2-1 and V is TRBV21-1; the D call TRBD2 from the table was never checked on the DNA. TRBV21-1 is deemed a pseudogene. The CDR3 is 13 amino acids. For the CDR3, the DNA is TGTGCCAGTGTACTAGCGGGATGGAATGAGCAGTTCTTC. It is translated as CASVLAGWNEQFF.

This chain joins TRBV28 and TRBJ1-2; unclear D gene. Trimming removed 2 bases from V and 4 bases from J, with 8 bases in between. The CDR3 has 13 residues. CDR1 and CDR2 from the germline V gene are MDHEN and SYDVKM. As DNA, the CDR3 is TGTGCCAGCAGTTTAAGTCGGCTCTATGGCTACACCTTC. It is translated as CASSLSRLYGYTF.

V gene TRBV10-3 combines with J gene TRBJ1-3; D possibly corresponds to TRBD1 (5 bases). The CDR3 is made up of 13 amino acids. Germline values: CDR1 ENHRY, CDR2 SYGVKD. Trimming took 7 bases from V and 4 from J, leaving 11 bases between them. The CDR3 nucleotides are TGTGCCATCACCTCGGAGGGGGGAAACACCATATATTTT. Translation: CAITSEGGNTIYF.

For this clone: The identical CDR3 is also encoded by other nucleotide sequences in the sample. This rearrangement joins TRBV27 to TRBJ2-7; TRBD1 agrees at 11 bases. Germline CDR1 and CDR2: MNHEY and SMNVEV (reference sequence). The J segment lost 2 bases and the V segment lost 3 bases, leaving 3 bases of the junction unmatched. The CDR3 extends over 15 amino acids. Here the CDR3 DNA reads TGTGCCAGCAGTTTCGGACAGGGGGCAACCTACGAGCAGTACTTC. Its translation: CASSFGQGATYEQYF.